The next 15 T cell receptor beta chains were all read from a single sample in a study of T cells in Graves' hyperthyroidism and ophthalmopathy. Template material for amplifying TCR beta CDR3 regions consisted of RNA transcripts. RT-PCR in the first round (using the HTBI primer set) targeted the TCR CDR3. Each CDR3 protein is one row after TCRdb ran MiXCR on the multiplex PCR reads. The sample lists hundreds of thousands of distinct CDR3 sequences; less than 20% were seen once. The specimen was blood. The receptors were sampled from a man aged 40-49 years with Graves' ophthalmopathy.

V usage is TRBV28 and J usage is TRBJ2-2, with a tentative D call TRBD2 (7 bases). The germline gives CDR1 MDHEN, CDR2 SYDVKM. This CDR3 region has 13 residues. V shed 3 bases and J shed 14 bases, with 16 bases lying between them. CDR3 loop: CASSLGGPQFLFF. CDR3 DNA sequence: TGTGCCAGCAGTTTGGGGGGGCCCCAGTTCCTGTTTTTT. Supplemented by reference TRBV28 and TRBJ2-2, the full variable domain reads DVKVTQSSRYLVKRTGEKVFLECVQDMDHENMFWYRQDPGLGLRLIYFSYDVKMKEKGDIPEGYSVSREKKERFSLILESASTNQTSMYLCASSLGGPQFLFFGEGSRLTVL.

This clonotype was detected only a few times. The gene calls are TRBV9 and TRBJ2-1; D may correspond to TRBD1 or TRBD2 (5 bases each). V shed 0 bases and J shed 5 bases, with 12 bases lying between them. This CDR3 contains 15 residues. Looked up from germline, CDR1 is SGDLS and CDR2 is YYNGEE. The CDR3 nucleotides read TGTGCCAGCAGCGTAGGGGCCAGGGAGAACAATGAGCAGTTCTTC. Translated: CASSVGARENNEQFF.

This clonotype has at least ten counts. The chain carries TRBV20-1 and TRBJ2-7; TRBD1 matches at 7 bases. V gave up 3 bases and J gave up 2 bases; unmatched junction bases: 13. Germline-derived CDR1 and CDR2 are DFQATT and SNEGSKA (reference sequence). CDR3 size: 16 residues. CDR3 protein: CSASSPGQTITYEQYF. The DNA for the CDR3 is TGCAGTGCTAGCTCCCCGGGACAGACTATAACCTACGAGCAGTACTTC.

This clonotype was seen a few times. CDR3 in amino acids: CASSQARAGGSSYNEQFF. The CDR3 DNA is TGTGCCAGCAGCCAAGCTCGTGCGGGAGGGAGCTCCTACAATGAGCAGTTCTTC. The chain employs TRBV4-2 and TRBJ2-1; 9 positions agree with TRBD2. The CDR3 totals 18 residues. J lost 0 bases, V lost 1 base, and 7 bases had no gene match. The germline V gene has CDR1 LGHNA and CDR2 YNFKEQ.

The rearrangement joins TRBV5-1 to TRBJ2-2; 8 bases map to TRBD1. This CDR3 contains 14 residues. CDR1 is SGHRS and CDR2 is YFSETQ in the germline V gene. V was pared by 3 bases and J by 5 bases, with 3 bases of the junction left unmatched. The CDR3 coding sequence is TGCGCCAGCAGCTGGGACAGGTGGACCGGGGAGCTGTTTTTT. This sequence encodes CASSWDRWTGELFF.

This clonotype appeared a few times. The V and J genes are TRBV6-1 and TRBJ2-2; unclear D gene. Trimming stripped 6 bases from V and 3 bases from J, with 14 bases between. Germline values: CDR1 MNHNS, CDR2 SASEGT. CDR3 size: 15 residues. In DNA form, the CDR3 reads TGTGCCAGCAGGCCGATCTTAGAAGACACCGGGGAGCTGTTTTTT. Translating gives CASRPILEDTGELFF.

The chain combines TRBV6-1 with TRBJ2-1; TRBD2 is a possible D gene (7 bases). This CDR3 contains 15 residues. Trimming stripped 6 bases from V and 5 bases from J, with 17 bases between. Germline V gene sequence: CDR1 MNHNS, CDR2 SASEGT. The CDR3 is CASRGGGPTDNEQFF. As DNA, the CDR3 is TGTGCCAGCAGAGGGGGAGGGCCGACCGACAATGAGCAGTTCTTC.

This clonotype showed up just a few times. J is TRBJ1-2 and V is TRBV20-1; D perhaps matches TRBD1 (5 bases). V was clipped by 2 bases and J by 4 bases, with 17 bases between them. The CDR3 spans 15 residues. Germline V gene lookup returns CDR1 DFQATT and CDR2 SNEGSKA (reference sequence). The CDR3 DNA follows: TGCAGTGCTAGACCCTCAACCGGGGGTAGCTATGGCTACACCTTC. Translation: CSARPSTGGSYGYTF.

This clonotype was counted only a few times. The V gene is TRBV7-9, the J gene TRBJ2-2; possibly TRBD1 for D (6 bases). Deletions cut 8 bases from V and 0 bases from J, with 13 bases between. The CDR3 covers 15 residues. Germline CDR1 reads SEHNR; CDR2 reads FQNEAQ (reference sequence). The CDR3 DNA reads as TGTGCCAGCCCTAGGGGGATCGCGAACACCGGGGAGCTGTTTTTT. This codes for CASPRGIANTGELFF.

The chain recombines TRBV18 with TRBJ2-1, with 11 bases fitting TRBD2. Per germline, CDR1 KGHSH and CDR2 LQKENI. V lost 6 bases, J lost 6 bases, and 10 bases stayed unmatched. The CDR3 runs 16 residues. This CDR3 reads CASSQLAGADPNEQFF. The CDR3 coding sequence is TGTGCCAGCTCGCAACTAGCGGGAGCTGATCCCAATGAGCAGTTCTTC.

The V gene is TRBV10-3, the J gene TRBJ1-3; D call uncertain. This CDR3 contains 13 residues. Germline V CDR1 and CDR2: ENHRY, SYGVKD. V lost 4 bases, J lost 7 bases, and 11 bases lay in between. The chain's CDR3 is CAISGDQRNTIYF. The CDR3 DNA reads as TGTGCCATCAGTGGGGATCAGAGGAACACCATATATTTT.

The chain links TRBV5-4 to TRBJ1-2, with 7 bases lining up with TRBD1. From germline, CDR1 is SGHNT and CDR2 YYREEE (reference sequence). This CDR3 is 15 amino acids long. The trim removed 4 bases at V and 6 bases at J, leaving 12 bases unmatched. The CDR3 spells CASSPREGAYDGYTF. The CDR3 coding sequence is TGTGCCAGCAGCCCTAGGGAGGGGGCGTACGATGGCTACACCTTC.

Details on this clonotype: At one of its ends the junction is not consistent with the germline gene, which may arise from a read error. The chain recombines TRBV28 with TRBJ1-5, with D possibly TRBD1 on 5 matching bases. The CDR3 runs 14 residues. CDR1 MDHEN and CDR2 SYDVKM come from the germline V gene. The CDR3 DNA sequence: TGTGCCGGCAGTTTCTCCGGGGGGAATCAGCCCCAGCATTTT. This gives the protein CAGSFSGGNQPQHF.

V usage is TRBV15 and J usage is TRBJ1-1; tentative D call: TRBD1 (5 bases). V lost 5 bases and J lost 5, with 12 bases in between. The CDR3 runs 13 residues. The germline V gene encodes CDR1 LNHNV and CDR2 YYDKDF (reference sequence). The DNA of the CDR3 is TGTGCCACCAGCGCACCGCAGGGAACTGAAGCTTTCTTT. This translates into CATSAPQGTEAFF.

This chain links TRBV2 with TRBJ1-2; 7 bases align to TRBD1. The trim removed 6 bases at V and 8 bases at J, leaving 6 bases unmatched. The CDR3 extends over 12 amino acids. The germline V gene has CDR1 SNHLY and CDR2 FYNNEI. CDR3 region: CASREDRPGYTF. DNA for the CDR3: TGTGCCAGCAGAGAGGACAGGCCCGGCTACACCTTC. Full variable domain (missing parts from reference TRBV2 and TRBJ1-2): EPEVTQTPSHQVTQMGQEVILRCVPISNHLYFYWYRQILGQKVEFLVSFYNNEISEKSEIFDDQFSVERPDGSNFTLKIRSTKLEDSAMYFCASREDRPGYTFGSGTRLTVV.